This TCR beta chain was identified in a study of patients and donors after allogeneic stem cell transplantation (TCRdb year 2020). Library prep was done by RT-PCR. TCRdb names NextSeq 550 as the instrument used. The public reads were reprocessed in TCRdb via fastp at Q25 and MiXCR, keeping in-frame beta chains. Merged by CDR3 protein, the rows form single entries marked with the most common genes and DNA. Within this sample are around 200,000 distinct CDR3 sequences, with around two fifths of them counted one time only. The ten biggest clones cover 11% of the sample. In regard to this clonotype: What antigen it recognizes has not been identified. No much larger clonotype is one base removed from it; base qualities were not supplied.

As encoded in the germline V gene (reference sequence), CDR1 is SEHNR while CDR2 is FQNEAQ. Spanning cysteine to phenylalanine, the CDR3 consists of 14 amino acids. Only CDR3 DNA is held: 42 bases, read in frame from base 1. At the junction V is shortened by 5 bases and J by 2 bases; bases outside the gene matches: 4. The TCR comes from a human donor who was either an allogeneic HSCT recipient or a stem cell or donor lymphocyte infusion donor (not recorded which). It is not recorded whose cells these are; they may come from a transplant donor. Here the chain combines TRBV7-9 and TRBJ2-3, and 7 bases in between align with TRBD1. Sequencing was done on a sample of blood, either unsorted or a sorted T cell fraction (not recorded which). Here the CDR3 is given as CASSMGQTTDTQYF. The nucleotides read TGTGCCAGCAGCATGGGACAGACCACAGATACGCAGTATTTT.